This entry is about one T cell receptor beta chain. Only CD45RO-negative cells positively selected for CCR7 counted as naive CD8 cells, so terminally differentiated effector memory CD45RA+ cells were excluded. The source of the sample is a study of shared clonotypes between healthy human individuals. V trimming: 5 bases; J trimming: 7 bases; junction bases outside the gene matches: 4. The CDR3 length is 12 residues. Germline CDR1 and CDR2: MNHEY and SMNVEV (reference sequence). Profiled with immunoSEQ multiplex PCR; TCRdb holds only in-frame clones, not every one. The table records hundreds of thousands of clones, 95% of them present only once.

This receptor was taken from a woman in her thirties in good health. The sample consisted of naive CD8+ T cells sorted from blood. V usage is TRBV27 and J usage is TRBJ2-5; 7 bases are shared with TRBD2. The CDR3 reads CASSVSGGTQYF. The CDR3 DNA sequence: TGTGCCAGCAGTGTCTCGGGGGGGACCCAGTACTTC.